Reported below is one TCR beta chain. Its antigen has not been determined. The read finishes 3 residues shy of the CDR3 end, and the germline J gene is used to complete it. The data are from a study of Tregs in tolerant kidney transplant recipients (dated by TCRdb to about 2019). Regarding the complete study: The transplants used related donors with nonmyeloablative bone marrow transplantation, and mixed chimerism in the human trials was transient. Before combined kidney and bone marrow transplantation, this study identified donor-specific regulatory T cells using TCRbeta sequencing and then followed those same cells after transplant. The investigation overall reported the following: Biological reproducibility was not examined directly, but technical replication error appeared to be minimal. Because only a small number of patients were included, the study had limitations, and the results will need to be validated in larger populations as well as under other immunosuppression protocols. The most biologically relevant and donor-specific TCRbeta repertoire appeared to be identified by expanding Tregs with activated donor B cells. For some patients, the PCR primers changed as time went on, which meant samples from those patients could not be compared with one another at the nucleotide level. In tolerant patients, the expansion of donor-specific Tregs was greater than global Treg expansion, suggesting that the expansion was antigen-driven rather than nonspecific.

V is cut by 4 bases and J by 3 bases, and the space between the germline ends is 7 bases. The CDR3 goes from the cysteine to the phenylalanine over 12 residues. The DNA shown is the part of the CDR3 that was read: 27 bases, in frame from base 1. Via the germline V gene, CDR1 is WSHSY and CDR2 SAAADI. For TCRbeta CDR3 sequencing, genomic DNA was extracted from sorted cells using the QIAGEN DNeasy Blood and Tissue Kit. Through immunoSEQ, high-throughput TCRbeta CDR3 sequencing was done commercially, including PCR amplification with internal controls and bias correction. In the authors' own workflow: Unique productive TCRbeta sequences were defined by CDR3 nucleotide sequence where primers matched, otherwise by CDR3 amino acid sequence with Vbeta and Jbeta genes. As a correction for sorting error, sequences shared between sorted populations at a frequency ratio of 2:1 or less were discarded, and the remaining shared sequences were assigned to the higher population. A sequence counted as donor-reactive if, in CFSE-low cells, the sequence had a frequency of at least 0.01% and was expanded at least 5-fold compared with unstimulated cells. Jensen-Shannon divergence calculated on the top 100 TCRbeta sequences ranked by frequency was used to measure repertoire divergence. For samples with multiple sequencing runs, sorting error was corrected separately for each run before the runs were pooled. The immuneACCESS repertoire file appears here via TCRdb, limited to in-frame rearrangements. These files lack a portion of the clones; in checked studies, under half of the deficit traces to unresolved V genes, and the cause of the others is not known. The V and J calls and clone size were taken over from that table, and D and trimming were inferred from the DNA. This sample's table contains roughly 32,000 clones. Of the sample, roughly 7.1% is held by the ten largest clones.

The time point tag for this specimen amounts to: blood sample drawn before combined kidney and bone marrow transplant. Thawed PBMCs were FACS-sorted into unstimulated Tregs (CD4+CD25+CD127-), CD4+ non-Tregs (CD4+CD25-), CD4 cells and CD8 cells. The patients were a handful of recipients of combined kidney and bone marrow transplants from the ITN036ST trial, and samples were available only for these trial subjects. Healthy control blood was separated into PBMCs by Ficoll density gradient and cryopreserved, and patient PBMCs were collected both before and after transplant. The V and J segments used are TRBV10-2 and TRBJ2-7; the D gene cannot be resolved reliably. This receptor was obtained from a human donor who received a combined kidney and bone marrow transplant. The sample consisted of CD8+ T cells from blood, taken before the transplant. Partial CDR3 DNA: TGCGCCAGCAGTGGCGACATCTACGAG. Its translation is CASSGDIYE. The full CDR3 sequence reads CASSGDIYEQYF.